This T cell receptor beta chain was captured in a study of T-cell reconstitution after alpha-beta-depleted transplantation in children. The CDR3 runs 18 residues. Germline V gene data show CDR1 as SGHRS and CDR2 as YFSETQ. V dropped 4 bases and J dropped 3; count of bases not matched to a gene: 17. Construction of the TCRbeta library involved unique molecular identifiers. TCRdb ran MiXCR on the PCR reads and lists one entry per CDR3 protein. The sample comprises about 830,000 distinct CDR3 sequences, 16% of which are singletons, and about 4.6% rests with the top ten. Overall study results and limits: Once a year had passed after transplant, T-cell counts and diversity came mostly from newly produced T cells. Expanded graft clones, several hundred of them, were reportedly the source of alpha-beta T cells about two months after transplant.

This clonotype has only a few counts. Its antigen is not known. The sample consisted of PBMCs, mostly from graft donor cells, taken 360 days after TCRalphabeta/CD19-depleted stem cell transplant. This rearrangement joins TRBV5-1 to TRBJ2-7, with 9 bases aligning to TRBD2. This sequence originates from a male patient younger than 18 who had a stem cell transplant for acute lymphoblastic leukemia, so the T cells may come from the graft donor. The CDR3 region has the DNA TGCGCCAGCAGCGTCTCGACTTCGGGGACTAGCTCCTACTACGAGCAGTACTTC. Its protein product is CASSVSTSGTSSYYEQYF.